A single sample gave rise to the 16 T cell receptor beta chains below, sequenced in a study of cytomegalovirus exposure and HLA in healthy donors. PCR primers comprised 60 Vbeta and 13 Jbeta primers. Generated by immunoSEQ multiplex PCR, the TCRdb table keeps only in-frame clones and is missing some. The table shows 95,000 to 150,000 clones, with around 78% occurring only once. Sequenced material: PBMCs. All receptors derive from a woman in her thirties or forties in good health and CMV-seronegative.

Only a few counts were recorded for this clone. Its ends do not fully match the called genes, so a read error is possible. The V and J genes are TRBV14 and TRBJ2-3, with D possibly matching TRBD2 (6 bases). CDR3 size: 12 residues. The germline gives CDR1 SGHDN, CDR2 FVKESK. In DNA form, the CDR3 reads TGTGCCAGCAGCCCGGGACTTTTTCCCCCTCATTTT. It yields the protein CASSPGLFPPHF. Full variable domain (outside the CDR3, taken from reference TRBV14 and TRBJ2-3): EAGVTQFPSHSVIEKGQTVTLRCDPISGHDNLYWYRRVMGKEIKFLLHFVKESKQDESGMPNNRFLAERTGGTYSTLKVQPAELEDSGVYFCASSPGLFPPHFGPGTRLTVL.

This clone has a handful of counts. The chain uses TRBV5-4 and TRBJ2-3; 9 bases are shared with TRBD2. The CDR3 extends over 16 amino acids. V trimming: 4 bases; J trimming: 2 bases; junction bases outside the gene matches: 8. Germline V CDR1 and CDR2: SGHNT, YYREEE (reference sequence). The CDR3 spells CASSPASGMNTDTQYF. In DNA form, the CDR3 reads TGTGCCAGCAGCCCCGCTAGCGGGATGAACACAGATACGCAGTATTTT.

The chain carries TRBV27 and TRBJ2-7; D is possibly TRBD1 (6 bases). This CDR3 region has 15 residues. The V and J ends lost 5 bases and 3 bases respectively, with 17 bases between them. Germline assignment: CDR1 MNHEY and CDR2 SMNVEV (reference sequence). The CDR3 loop reads CASSPRGHINYEQYF. Written as DNA, the CDR3 is TGTGCCAGCAGTCCCCGGGGACACATTAACTACGAGCAGTACTTC.

The chain links TRBV6-1 to TRBJ1-1; D is ambiguous. The CDR3 contains 14 residues. The germline V gene encodes CDR1 MNHNS and CDR2 SASEGT. Trimming stripped 8 bases from V and 3 bases from J, with 16 bases between. This CDR3 is CASSRGGVDTEAFF. Written as DNA, the CDR3 is TGTGCCAGCTCCCGGGGTGGGGTGGACACTGAAGCTTTCTTT.

This chain connects TRBV7-9 to TRBJ2-7; no clear D. Germline V gives CDR1 SEHNR, CDR2 FQNEAQ (reference sequence). Trimming removed 5 bases at V and 7 bases at J, with 9 bases between. This CDR3 has 11 amino acids. CDR3 DNA sequence: TGTGCCAGCAGCCCCGTCGGGGAGCAGTACTTC. Its translation: CASSPVGEQYF.

The rearrangement links TRBV18 to TRBJ2-3; 7 bases line up with TRBD1. Germline V CDR1 and CDR2: KGHSH, LQKENI. The CDR3 length is 15 residues. V lost 6 bases and J lost 1; bases outside the gene matches: 7. The CDR3 nucleotides are TGTGCCAGCTCTCCGGACGGACAGGGCACAGATACGCAGTATTTT. Translating gives CASSPDGQGTDTQYF.

J is TRBJ1-4 and V is TRBV7-9, with 8 nucleotides matching TRBD1. The CDR3 spans 15 residues. V gave up 1 base and J gave up 5 bases; unmatched junction bases: 3. Germline V lookup: CDR1 SEHNR, CDR2 FQNEAQ (reference sequence). The CDR3 sequence: CASSLVTGENEKLFF. CDR3 DNA sequence: TGTGCCAGCAGCTTAGTGACAGGGGAGAATGAAAAACTGTTTTTT. Variable domain in full (rest from reference TRBV7-9 and TRBJ1-4): DTGVSQNPRHKITKRGQNVTFRCDPISEHNRLYWYRQTLGQGPEFLTYFQNEAQLEKSRLLSDRFSAERPKGSFSTLEIQRTEQGDSAMYLCASSLVTGENEKLFFGSGTQLSVL.

The chain uses TRBV28 and TRBJ1-1; no definite D call. The germline CDR1 and CDR2 sequences are MDHEN and SYDVKM. This CDR3 region has 14 residues. The V end was cut by 4 bases, the J end by 0 bases, with 9 bases between. The CDR3 loop is CASSWTRMNTEAFF. Written as DNA, the CDR3 is TGTGCCAGCAGTTGGACTAGGATGAACACTGAAGCTTTCTTT.

The chain couples TRBV7-2 to TRBJ1-6; D is possibly TRBD1 (5 bases). CDR1 and CDR2 (germline): SGHTA, FQGNSA. This CDR3 has 12 amino acids. Between the trimmed V and J ends, which lost 3 bases and 9 bases, there was a span of 6 bases. Written as DNA, the CDR3 is TGTGCCAGCAGCTTCAGGGCTTCACCCCTCCACTTT. Its translation: CASSFRASPLHF.

The chain couples TRBV5-6 to TRBJ1-3; 7 nucleotides line up with TRBD1. Germline loops: CDR1 SGHDT, CDR2 YYEEEE. The CDR3 consists of 14 residues. With V trimmed by 5 bases and J by 3 bases, 5 bases remained unmatched. CDR3 residues: CASRKGASGNTIYF. DNA for the CDR3: TGTGCCAGCAGAAAGGGGGCGAGTGGAAACACCATATATTTT.

This chain uses TRBV6-5 with TRBJ2-7, with a possible D match to TRBD1 (7 bases). Germline V gives CDR1 MNHEY, CDR2 SVGAGI. Trimming left V 5 bases short and J 7 bases short, with 9 bases between. CDR3 size: 11 residues. The CDR3 coding sequence is TGTGCCAGCAGTCAGGGGGGTGAGCAGTACTTC. Encoded protein: CASSQGGEQYF.

V is TRBV10-3 and J is TRBJ2-3, with 7 bases fitting TRBD1. V trimming: 1 base; J trimming: 2 bases; junction bases outside the gene matches: 3. Germline V CDR1 and CDR2: ENHRY, SYGVKD. The CDR3 spans 15 residues. CDR3 in amino acids: CAISELDRNTDTQYF. CDR3 nucleotide sequence: TGTGCCATCAGTGAGTTGGACAGGAACACAGATACGCAGTATTTT.

J is TRBJ2-1 and V is TRBV19, with D possibly being TRBD2 (5 bases). Germline loops: CDR1 LNHDA, CDR2 SQIVND (reference sequence). The CDR3 totals 18 residues. The V end was cut by 0 bases, the J end by 2 bases, with 17 bases between. CDR3 in DNA: TGTGCCAGTAGTATAGACCACTCTGGGCGGGCGGCCTACAATGAGCAGTTCTTC. Protein product: CASSIDHSGRAAYNEQFF.

The chain couples TRBV10-1 to TRBJ2-5; 12 positions match TRBD1. The J segment lost 11 bases and the V segment lost 3 bases, leaving 13 bases of the junction unmatched. Germline CDR1 WNHNN, CDR2 SYGVQD (reference sequence). The CDR3 is 16 amino acids. CDR3: CASSDPTGTGGRRQYF. CDR3 DNA: TGCGCCAGCAGTGACCCCACCGGGACAGGGGGCCGAAGGCAGTACTTC.

This chain links TRBV5-4 with TRBJ2-7, with 8 bases fitting TRBD2. Trimming took 4 bases from V and 2 from J; bases not matched to a gene: 2. Per the germline V gene, CDR1 is SGHNT and CDR2 is YYREEE (reference sequence). CDR3 length: 13 amino acids. Written as DNA, the CDR3 is TGTGCCAGCAGCGTGGGACTAGCCTACGAGCAGTACTTC. Its protein is CASSVGLAYEQYF.

The chain has TRBV28 and TRBJ2-5, with D unresolved. Germline assignment: CDR1 MDHEN and CDR2 SYDVKM. Deletions cut 2 bases from V and 6 bases from J, with 13 bases between. CDR3 length equals 14 residues. The CDR3 bases are TGTGCCAGCAGTTTAAGTCCAGGCCCGCAGACCCAGTACTTC. Translation gives CASSLSPGPQTQYF.